The rows below give T cell receptor beta chains drawn from one sample of a study of cytomegalovirus exposure and HLA in healthy donors. TCRdb's table, derived via immunoSEQ multiplex PCR, lists solely in-frame clones and lacks some. The table for this sample gives about 84,000 clones. What was sequenced was PBMCs. The receptors derive from a man between 45 and 60 years old in good health and CMV-seronegative. Each CDR3 is given with its conserved first and last residue. The D gene is left open where the match is weak.

v_gene,j_gene,d_gene,CDR3nt,CDR3aa
TRBV5-1,TRBJ2-5,-,TGCGCCAGCAGCTTGAATTGGAGGAGTCAAGAGACCCAGTACTTC,CASSLNWRSQETQYF
TRBV30,TRBJ1-2,-,TGTGCCGGGGATGGGGGCCGTCCGGACTATGGCTACACCTTC,CAGDGGRPDYGYTF
TRBV27,TRBJ1-5,TRBD1,TGTGCCAGCAGTCCAGTCAAAGGGGGCCAGCCCCAGCATTTT,CASSPVKGGQPQHF
TRBV29-1,TRBJ1-5,-,TGCAGCGTGCGGGGGGACAATCAGCCCCAGCATTTT,CSVRGDNQPQHF
TRBV18,TRBJ2-4,-,TGTGCCAGCTCACCACCGGGTACCACCGGAAGGAGCATTCAGTACTTC,CASSPPGTTGRSIQYF
TRBV28,TRBJ2-1,TRBD1,TGTGCCAGCAGTCCGGGACAGGACAATGAGCAGCTCTTC,CASSPGQDNEQLF
TRBV7-9,TRBJ2-1,TRBD2,TGTGCCAGCAGCTTAACGGCGGGGGGTCCTATCAATGAGCAGTTCTTC,CASSLTAGGPINEQFF
TRBV7-6,TRBJ2-3,-,TGTGCCAGCAGCAGCAGGAGGGGGGGCGGGGGCACAGATACGCAGTATTTT,CASSSRRGGGGTDTQYF
TRBV19,TRBJ2-4,TRBD1,TGTGCCAGTAGCCGCGACAGGGGGTTGAACGCCAAAAACATTCAGTACTTC,CASSRDRGLNAKNIQYF
TRBV4-1,TRBJ1-6,TRBD1,TGCGCCAGCAGCCAAGATGGGACAGGGAATTCACCCCTCCACTTT,CASSQDGTGNSPLHF
TRBV7-2,TRBJ1-1,TRBD1,TGTGCCACCTCTCGGGACAGGAACACTGAAGCTTTCTTT,CATSRDRNTEAFF
TRBV11-1,TRBJ2-2,-,TGTGCCAGCAGCCCACAGGCCCTGGCGACCGGGGAGCTGTTTTTT,CASSPQALATGELFF
TRBV6-1,TRBJ2-3,TRBD1,TGTGCCAGCACAGGGACAGGGGGCGTAGATACGCAGTATTTT,CASTGTGGVDTQYF
TRBV2,TRBJ1-4,-,TGTGCCAGCAGTGTACAGGGAGCTAATGAAAAACTGTTTTTT,CASSVQGANEKLFF